The source of this TCR beta chain is a study of breast tumors, draining lymph nodes, adjacent tissues. CDR1 and CDR2 (germline): LGHDT, YNNKEL (reference sequence). V gave up 7 bases and J gave up 7 bases, with 19 bases separating them. The CDR3 is made up of 14 amino acids. TCRdb called the multiplex PCR reads again in MiXCR, with one record for every CDR3 protein. The repertoire holds approximately 200,000 distinct CDR3 sequences, with approximately 33% as singletons. The lymph nodes were axillary draining lymph nodes from breast cancer patients. This clonotype was seen many times. The TCR was taken from a female donor with breast cancer. Some clones in this sample may be carry-over from other donors' samples. The V gene is TRBV3-1, the J gene TRBJ2-5; D is possibly TRBD1 (6 bases). Sequenced: axillary lymph node tissue. The CDR3 region is CASTGQLGSGTQYF. CDR3 DNA sequence: TGTGCCAGCACAGGACAGCTGGGCTCGGGGACCCAGTACTTC.